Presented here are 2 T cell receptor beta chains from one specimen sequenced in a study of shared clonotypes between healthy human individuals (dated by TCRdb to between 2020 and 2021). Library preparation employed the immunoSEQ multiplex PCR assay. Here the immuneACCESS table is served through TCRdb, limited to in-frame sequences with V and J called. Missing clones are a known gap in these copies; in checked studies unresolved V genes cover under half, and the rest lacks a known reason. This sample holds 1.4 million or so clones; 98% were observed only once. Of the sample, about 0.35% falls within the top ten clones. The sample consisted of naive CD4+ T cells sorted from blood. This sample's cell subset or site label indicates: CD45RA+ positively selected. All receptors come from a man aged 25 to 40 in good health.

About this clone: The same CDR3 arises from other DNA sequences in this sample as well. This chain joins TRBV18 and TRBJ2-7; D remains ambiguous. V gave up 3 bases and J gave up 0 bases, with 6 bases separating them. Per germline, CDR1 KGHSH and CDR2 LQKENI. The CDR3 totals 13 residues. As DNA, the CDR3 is TGTGCCAGCTCACCGGGTCCCTCCTACGAGCAGTACTTC. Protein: CASSPGPSYEQYF. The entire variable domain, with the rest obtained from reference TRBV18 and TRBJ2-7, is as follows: NAGVMQNPRHLVRRRGQEARLRCSPMKGHSHVYWYRQLPEEGLKFMVYLQKENIIDESGMPKERFSAEFPKEGPSILRIQQVVRGDSAAYFCASSPGPSYEQYFGPGTRLTVT.

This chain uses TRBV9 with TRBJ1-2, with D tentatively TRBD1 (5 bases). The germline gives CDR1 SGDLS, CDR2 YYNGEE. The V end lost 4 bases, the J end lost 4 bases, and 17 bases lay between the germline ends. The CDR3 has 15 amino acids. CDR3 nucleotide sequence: TGTGCCAGCAGCTCACGGTCGGGGCTTAGCTATGGCTACACCTTC. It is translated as CASSSRSGLSYGYTF. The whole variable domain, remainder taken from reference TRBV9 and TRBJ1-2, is DSGVTQTPKHLITATGQRVTLRCSPRSGDLSVYWYQQSLDQGLQFLIQYYNGEERAKGNILERFSAQQFPDLHSELNLSSLELGDSALYFCASSSRSGLSYGYTFGSGTRLTVV.